This TCR beta chain was identified during a study of Ad26.COV2.S vaccination and SARS-CoV-2 variants. Regarding the study as a whole: Substantial breadth was reportedly displayed by spike-specific CD8+ and CD4+ T cell responses after vaccination. Using TCR breadth and depth analyses may have led to underestimated total T cell responses. While placebo recipients had lower spike-specific TCR breadth, vaccine recipients had more. Vaccine recipients and placebo recipients showed similar non-spike TCR breadth.

On this clone itself: Antigen: not known.

In germline, CDR1 is PRHDT, CDR2 FYEKMQ (reference sequence). V lost 5 bases and J lost 3; bases outside the gene matches: 6. The CDR3 contains 15 residues. Sequencing used immunoSEQ multiplex PCR; TCRdb keeps in-frame clones, though not all of them. The table shows about 350,000 clones, with under 95% occurring only once. This TCR was recovered from a human donor who had recovered from COVID-19. Sequencing was performed on peripheral blood, taken after recovery from COVID-19. The J gene is TRBJ2-7, the V gene TRBV13; 11 bases are shared with TRBD2. In DNA form, the CDR3 reads TGTGCCAGCAGCACCTGGACTAGCGGGTACTACGAGCAGTACTTC. Amino acid sequence: CASSTWTSGYYEQYF.